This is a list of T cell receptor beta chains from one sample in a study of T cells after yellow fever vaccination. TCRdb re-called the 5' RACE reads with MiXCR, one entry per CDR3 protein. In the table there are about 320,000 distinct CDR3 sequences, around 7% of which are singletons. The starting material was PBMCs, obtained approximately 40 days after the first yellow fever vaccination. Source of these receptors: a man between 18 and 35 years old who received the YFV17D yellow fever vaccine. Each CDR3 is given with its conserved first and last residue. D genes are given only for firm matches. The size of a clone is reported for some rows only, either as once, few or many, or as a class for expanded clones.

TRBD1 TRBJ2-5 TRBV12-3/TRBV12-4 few CASSSGTGGGTQYF TGTGCCAGCAGCTCCGGGACAGGGGGGGGGACCCAGTACTTC
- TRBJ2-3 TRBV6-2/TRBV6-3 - CASSHTGFSTDTQYF TGTGCCAGCAGCCACACGGGCTTTAGCACAGATACGCAGTATTTT
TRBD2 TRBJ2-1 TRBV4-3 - CASSPQFTGTSGGARFF TGCGCCAGCAGCCCACAATTTACCGGGACTAGCGGGGGGGCCCGGTTCTTC
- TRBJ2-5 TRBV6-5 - CASSYNREVTQYF TGTGCCAGCAGTTACAACAGGGAGGTGACCCAGTACTTC
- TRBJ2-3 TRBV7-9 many CAQDPGLGDTQYF TGTGCCCAAGATCCAGGGTTGGGAGATACGCAGTATTTT
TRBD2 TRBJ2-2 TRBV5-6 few CASSRRLAGRGGELFF TGTGCCAGCAGCCGCCGACTAGCGGGGCGGGGCGGGGAGCTGTTTTTT
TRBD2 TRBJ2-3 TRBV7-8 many CASNLRLAGGPTDTQYF TGTGCCAGCAACCTTCGGCTAGCGGGGGGGCCAACAGATACGCAGTATTTT
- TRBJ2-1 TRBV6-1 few CASSPHPGGAYNEQFF TGTGCCAGCAGTCCTCACCCGGGCGGGGCGTACAATGAGCAGTTCTTC
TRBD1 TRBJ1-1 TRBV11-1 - CASSANRGLGTEAFF TGTGCCAGCAGCGCCAACAGGGGCCTGGGCACTGAAGCTTTCTTT
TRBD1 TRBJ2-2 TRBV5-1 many CASSSQGAGELFF TGCGCCAGCAGCTCACAGGGGGCCGGGGAGCTGTTTTTT
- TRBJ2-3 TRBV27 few CASSPHTTDTQYF TGTGCCAGCAGTCCCCATACAACAGATACGCAGTATTTT
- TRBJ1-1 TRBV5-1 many CASSLVGMERSNTEAFF TGCGCCAGCAGCTTGGTCGGTATGGAAAGATCGAACACTGAAGCTTTCTTT
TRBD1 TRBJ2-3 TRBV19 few CASSMDRASSTDTQYF TGTGCCAGTAGTATGGACAGGGCTTCGAGCACAGATACGCAGTATTTT
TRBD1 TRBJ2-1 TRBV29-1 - CSVRTGERSYNEQFF TGCAGCGTACGGACAGGGGAAAGGTCCTACAATGAGCAGTTCTTC
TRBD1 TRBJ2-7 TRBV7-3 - CASSPTGTGGSNEQYF TGTGCCAGCAGCCCCACGGGAACAGGGGGCTCGAATGAGCAGTACTTC
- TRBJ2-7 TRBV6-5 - CASSYSTGAYEQYF TGTGCCAGCAGTTACTCGACGGGGGCCTACGAGCAGTACTTC
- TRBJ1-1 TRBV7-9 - CASSYPQRNTEAFF TGTGCCAGCAGCTATCCCCAGAGAAACACTGAAGCTTTCTTT